Sequencing of this TCR beta chain was carried out in a study of cytomegalovirus exposure and HLA in healthy donors listed by TCRdb under 2017. With respect to the entire study: In an earlier analysis of 450 to 750 of the donors, 250 to 350 Gb of sequence data and 117 million unique TCR beta sequences from about 179 million T cells were reported. The number of donors typed differed by locus, with roughly 620-640 for A, B, C, DRB1 and DQB1, 522 for DQA1, 600 to 610 for DPA1, and some 440 for DPB1. In an earlier analysis of a few hundred of the donors, high-throughput TCR beta sequencing was used to judge whether each TCR beta V gene segment behaved as functional or pseudogenic. A later genetic analysis took genome-wide SNP genotypes for about 55% of the roughly 700 donors and used that subset as a discovery cohort. Among about 400 genotyped donors of the cohort, an average of around 220,000 unique TCR beta nucleotide sequences was sequenced per donor, of which approximately 18% were non-productive. HLA typing covered class I and class II loci at four-digit resolution. An early release covering roughly 640 HLA-typed donors comprised approximately 290 gigabases of sequencing data and around 86 million unique TCR sequences. The aim of the study was to test whether cataloging public T cell receptors could identify signatures of past pathogen exposure. A later analysis re-examined previously published TCR beta repertoires from about 670 donors and added high-resolution HLA genotyping to investigate patterns of TCR occurrence. Every repertoire in the discovery cohort had been generated on one and the same sequencing platform. Donor age, sex, ethnicity and CMV serostatus were collected together with the repertoire data. The study profiled the T cell repertoires of more than 500 subjects by immunosequencing and related them to cytomegalovirus serostatus. The study combined high-throughput TCR immunosequencing, statistical association of individual TCRs with disease status, and machine learning to predict cytomegalovirus infection status. Several DR-DQ haplotypes were handled as single units for association and clustering because linkage in the cohort was strong. In addition to the first cohort of 666 subjects, a separate validation cohort of approximately 130 different subjects was used. The later analysis used no new phenotypic data to find candidate immune exposures, relying instead on TCR beta sequences and their occurrence across donors. Among the roughly 390 genotyped donors, around 81% belonged to the genetic ancestry cluster associated with self-reported Caucasian donors.

Based on the germline V gene, the CDR1 and CDR2 sequences are SGHAT and FQNNGV. Taken from cysteine to phenylalanine, the CDR3 has 13 residues. Only CDR3 DNA remains: 39 bases, in frame from the first base. V and J are trimmed by 1 base and 8 bases, and the gene matches miss 5 bases of the junction. The cohort comprised 666 healthy bone marrow donors. At the time of sampling, all cohort members were nominally healthy, though unrecorded immune exposures were likely present. The donor was CMV seropositive and was included in the group of 270 or so seropositive cohort members. Each donor provided a peripheral blood sample, and peripheral blood mononuclear cells were used for TCR beta sequencing. The Qiagen DNeasy Blood Extraction Kit was used to extract genomic DNA from the blood cell samples. General findings and caveats noted by the study authors: The earlier analysis of a few hundred of the donors excluded seventeen rarely observed V segments, including chromosome 9 orphons, because counts were too low. HLA typing was unavailable for some donors at each locus, so association tests used only the typed subset. Some IMGT-functional V segments, including TRBV6-2 and TRBV6-3, could not be distinguished by the 87-base-pair reads and were therefore excluded. Most TCR sequences were seen in very few donors, while some public TCRs were found in many individuals. In the study, around 150 TCR beta chains were listed as associated with cytomegalovirus. A later analysis found that HLA-associated TCR beta chains were more clonally expanded and had lower generation probabilities than equally common non-associated chains. A cluster of highly shared sequence variants was judged likely to be a technical artifact of the sequencing pipeline. An association between a missense DCLRE1C variant and V-gene and J-gene trimming of TCR beta chains was found in a later genetic analysis and replicated in an independent cohort. When HLA alleles, especially DR and DQ, strongly co-occurred, attributing TCR associations to individual alleles was difficult. In vitro tests confirmed that a few of the cytomegalovirus-associated TCR beta chains recognize cytomegalovirus antigens. A further reported finding was that TCR beta sequences accurately predicted the HLA-A and HLA-B alleles for most subjects in the first cohort. Presence/absence analyses assumed roughly uniform sequencing depth across donors, an assumption that may not hold. In this cohort, only TCR beta chains were sequenced, and detectable features were limited by the absence of alpha or paired-chain data. Correlated functional status among segregating V segments might reflect linkage disequilibrium, but an unknown experimental factor could not be ruled out. It was suggested by the authors that the approach could potentially be generalized to other disease states and immunological phenotypes. CMV serostatus was the only immune exposure information available for the cohort. A later analysis reported that several top co-occurrence clusters appeared linked to parvovirus B19, influenza, CMV and Epstein-Barr virus. In a later analysis, TCR association rates were found to vary across HLA loci, with the most associated TCRs seen for DRB1 alleles and the fewest for HLA-C alleles. Specific HLA alleles were associated with roughly 17,000 TCR beta sequences at a false discovery rate of 0.05 in a later analysis. Compared with the 666-donor mean, donors in an Asian-associated ancestry cluster had fewer N-insertions in productive TCRs, according to a later genetic analysis. In an earlier analysis of around 600 of the donors, most TCR beta V segments appeared in productive rearrangements about 90% or about 30% of the time, broadly matching IMGT annotations. Most CMV-associated TCR beta chains appeared to be HLA-restricted in a later analysis, and the HLA associations seemed to be driven largely by CMV exposure. Cytomegalovirus status was reported to be diagnosed by the classifier with high specificity and sensitivity in both the original and validation cohorts.

To prepare the library, the immunoSEQ multiplex PCR assay was applied. A mixture of 60 forward primers for TCR Vbeta segments and 13 reverse primers for TCR Jbeta segments was used in the multiplex PCR. A multiplex PCR assay on genomic DNA amplified the CDR3 region of rearranged TCR beta genes. The amplified TCR beta libraries were sequenced on the Illumina HiSeq System as 87-base-pair reads. From the authors' description of their analysis: A later analysis counted some 80 million unique TCR beta chains across the 666 repertoires, and roughly 10 million of these chains were shared by at least two donors. Raw reads were error-corrected and collapsed into unique sequences by a nearest-neighbor algorithm in which closely related sequences were merged to remove PCR and sequencing errors. To assign V, D and J gene segments, CDR3 sequences were aligned to IMGT reference sequences. Each retained sequence needed at least a six-nucleotide match to both a V gene segment and a J gene segment. A rearrangement counted as productive if the CDR3 had no stop codons and remained in frame with V and J, and every other rearrangement counted as non-productive. Following IMGT convention, CDR3 was defined as the stretch from the second conserved V-encoded cysteine up to the conserved J-encoded phenylalanine. In an earlier analysis of 500 to 650 of the donors, sequences lacking an unambiguous match to a single V gene segment were excluded. In an earlier analysis of about 590 of the donors, a V segment was called functional when productive rearrangements were above 56.7%, and segregating when the standard deviation between donors exceeded 5%. A statistical classification framework was built for diagnosing cytomegalovirus status from the catalog of TCR beta chain sequences. In a later analysis, V and J genes were assigned by comparing TCR nucleotide sequences against IMGT/GENE-DB human TR gene sequences. The TCRdist pipeline was used in a later analysis to assign CDR3 sequences and most-parsimonious VDJ recombination scenarios. In a later analysis, every TCR beta chain was defined by the combination of its CDR3 amino acid sequence and its V-gene family, and reads without a unique V-gene family were dropped. As a way to deal with suspected cross-contamination and a sequencing artifact, a later analysis dropped roughly 620 nucleotide sequences that were highly shared and had low generation probability. In a later analysis, a clonal expansion index for each public chain was calculated from normalized within-repertoire ranks of inferred template counts. In a later analysis, generation probabilities were computed using a VDJ recombination model fitted to out-of-frame rearrangements, and the results were checked against IGoR. In a later analysis, TCR-TCR, TCR-HLA and TCR-CMV co-occurrence was scored with hypergeometric tests, and a repertoire-size bias correction was applied to TCR pairs. In a later analysis, false discovery rates were estimated by permuting HLA or CMV assignments 20 times. A later analysis grouped co-occurring TCRs with DBSCAN, adding TCRdist sequence similarity when clustering within HLA-allele-positive subsets. Repertoires with fewer than 30,000 or more than 120,000 public chains, plus five repertoires with anomalous nucleotide sharing, were excluded from co-occurrence clustering. This is the immuneACCESS table as TCRdb keeps it, with only in-frame sequences that have V and J called. A part of the clones is gone; compared with another copy, unresolved V genes explain less than half, and the rest is unexplained. V and J calls and clone size are those listed in that table; D and trimming were worked out from the DNA. Present in this sample are more than 50,000 clones, 70% of which were seen just once. The ten largest account for roughly 19% of the sample.

Comments on this clone: Its antigen remains unidentified. No much larger clonotype is one base removed from it; base qualities were not supplied.

The chain is assembled from TRBV11-2 and TRBJ2-7; TRBD1 agrees with 7 junctional bases. The receptor comes from a woman aged 55-70 years in good health and CMV-seropositive. The sequenced material came from PBMCs. The CDR3: CASSLGEGGQQYF. The nucleotide sequence is TGTGCCAGCAGCTTAGGCGAAGGGGGCCAGCAGTACTTC. Extended through the reference TRBV11-2 and TRBJ2-7 proteins, this CDR3 yields the full variable domain: EAGVAQSPRYKIIEKRQSVAFWCNPISGHATLYWYQQILGQGPKLLIQFQNNGVVDDSQLPKDRFSAERLKGVDSTLKIQPAKLEDSAVYLCASSLGEGGQQYFGPGTRLTVT.